This T cell receptor (beta chain) was documented in a study of T cells in Graves' hyperthyroidism and ophthalmopathy. At the level of the study: Peripheral blood was acquired at first diagnosis, ahead of any therapy whatsoever. Study-wide results and caveats: Within blood appeared most thyroid clonotypes that had expanded above 0.001.

This clonotype was observed a handful of times. Its cognate antigen is unknown. Those with hyperthyroidism were 18 to 65 years old, newly diagnosed, and ill for under 2 months. Authors of the study amplified TCR beta CDR3 regions from RNA transcripts. HTBI primers were used for first-round RT-PCR of the TCR CDR3. One entry per CDR3 protein, called by TCRdb with MiXCR from the multiplex PCR reads. The sample carries about 740,000 distinct CDR3 sequences, less than 15% recorded once. The V and J ends lost 3 bases and 2 bases, in that order; junction bases with no gene match: 2. The CDR3 is made up of 15 amino acids.

The sequenced sample consisted of blood. The chain recombines TRBV12-3 or TRBV12-4 with TRBJ2-5, with TRBD2 identical over 11 bases. This sequence was found in a woman under 30 with Graves' hyperthyroidism. CDR3 DNA sequence: TGTGCCAGCAGTTTCAGACTAGCGGGGCAAGAGACCCAGTACTTC. Its translation: CASSFRLAGQETQYF.